Shown below are 32 T cell receptor beta chains from a single sample sequenced in a study of blood T cells in healthy people across ages. Primed by a sample-barcoded 5' primer and a J-beta primer mix, a second PCR proceeded for about 6 to 12 cycles. TCRdb re-called the 5' RACE reads through MiXCR, storing one row per CDR3 protein. Altogether 800,000 or so distinct CDR3 sequences are present, around 50% being singletons, with the ten largest covering about a sixth. Sequencing was done on a sample of blood. These TCRs come from a man at least 80 years old in good health.

The rearrangement joins TRBV20-1 to TRBJ1-6; no clear D. Trimming shortened V by 5 bases and J by 7 bases, and 12 bases separated the two germline ends. The CDR3 loop spans 13 amino acids. Germline CDR1 is DFQATT and CDR2 is SNEGSKA (reference sequence). CDR3 DNA sequence: TGCAGTGCTGGAGTACAGACCAATTCACCCCTCCACTTT. Protein sequence: CSAGVQTNSPLHF.

The CDR3 DNA reads as TGTGCCACCAGTATTAGCGGGATGCCCGGGGAGCTGTTTTTT. Amino acid sequence: CATSISGMPGELFF. V gene TRBV24-1 combines with J gene TRBJ2-2; 8 nucleotides agree with TRBD2. The CDR3 is 14 residues long. V was clipped by 6 bases and J by 6 bases; unmatched bases: 5. The germline gives CDR1 KGHDR, CDR2 SFDVKD.

The J gene is TRBJ2-7, the V gene TRBV2; perhaps TRBD1 as D (6 bases). This CDR3 comprises 15 residues. The germline V and J ends were trimmed by 7 bases and 5 bases, with 21 bases remaining between them. Germline V gene lookup returns CDR1 SNHLY and CDR2 FYNNEI. The CDR3 DNA is TGTGCCAGCAAACAGACCGCGACAGGTAAAAACGAGCAGTACTTC. Translation gives CASKQTATGKNEQYF.

This clonotype has more than one count but fewer than ten. This could be a read error, since a much larger clone is one nucleotide away. This sequence joins TRBV7-2 and TRBJ2-3; 7 bases fit TRBD2. Germline CDR1 reads SGHTA; CDR2 reads FQGNSA. CDR3 length equals 16 residues. The CDR3 spells CAGSLRLAESTDTQYF. The CDR3 region has the DNA TGTGCCGGCAGCTTAAGGCTAGCGGAGAGCACAGATACGCAGTATTTT. The full variable domain, its missing parts supplied by reference TRBV7-2 and TRBJ2-3, is GAGVSQSPSNKVTEKGKDVELRCDPISGHTALYWYRQSLGQGLEFLIYFQGNSAPDKSGLPSDRFSAERTGGSVSTLTIQRTQQEDSAVYLCAGSLRLAESTDTQYFGPGTRLTVL.

The rearrangement uses TRBV7-2 and TRBJ1-2, with 9 bases aligning to TRBD1. The CDR3 runs 14 residues. CDR1 and CDR2 from the germline V gene are SGHTA and FQGNSA. After removal of 4 bases from V and 5 bases from J, the junction contained 5 bases not matched to a gene. CDR3 protein: CASSYNRGLYGYTF. The DNA for the CDR3 is TGTGCCAGCAGCTACAACAGGGGGCTATATGGCTACACCTTC.

The rearrangement uses TRBV24-1 and TRBJ2-3; possibly TRBD2 for D (6 bases). The CDR3 runs to 13 residues. V was pared by 1 base and J by 10 bases, with 11 bases between. Germline V CDR1 and CDR2: KGHDR, SFDVKD. CDR3 in DNA: TGTGCCACCAGTGATTTAGGGCGGGATGCGCAGTATTTT. Amino acids: CATSDLGRDAQYF.

V is TRBV11-1 and J is TRBJ2-7; D gene uncertain. This CDR3 has 14 residues. Trimming took off 5 bases at V and 2 bases at J, with 13 bases between the two ends. In germline, CDR1 is SGHAT, CDR2 FQDESV (reference sequence). The CDR3 sequence: CASSPTGRTYEQYF. As DNA, the CDR3 is TGTGCCAGCAGCCCAACGGGCCGAACCTACGAGCAGTACTTC.

This chain links TRBV9 with TRBJ2-1; TRBD2 matches 7 bases. Trimming removed 1 base from V and 5 bases from J; junction bases left unmatched: 9. There are 16 residues in the CDR3. CDR1 and CDR2 (germline): SGDLS, YYNGEE. CDR3 residues: CASSVLTGTMHNEQFF. CDR3 nucleotide sequence: TGTGCCAGCAGCGTATTAACCGGGACTATGCACAATGAGCAGTTCTTC.

This clonotype has a count of ten or more. The chain couples TRBV20-1 to TRBJ2-5, with D tentatively TRBD1 or TRBD2 (5 bases each). V lost 5 bases and J lost 4, with 26 bases in between. CDR3 length: 17 amino acids. Germline values: CDR1 DFQATT, CDR2 SNEGSKA (reference sequence). CDR3 in amino acids: CSAFPWGRPNKRETQYF. In nucleotides, the CDR3 is TGCAGTGCTTTCCCCTGGGGACGACCTAACAAGAGAGAGACCCAGTACTTC.

This clonotype has a handful of counts. V and J are TRBV7-2 and TRBJ2-7; D remains ambiguous. The CDR3 runs to 12 residues. Germline V lookup: CDR1 SGHTA, CDR2 FQGNSA. V was trimmed by 4 bases and J by 4 bases, leaving 8 bases between them. The DNA of the CDR3 is TGTGCCAGCAGCTCGGACCTGTACGAGCAGTACTTC. Translating it yields CASSSDLYEQYF.

This clonotype was counted ten times or more. The chain uses TRBV2 and TRBJ2-5; D remains unclear. The CDR3 is made up of 13 amino acids. The V end was cut by 6 bases, the J end by 7 bases, with 15 bases between. Germline lookup yields CDR1 SNHLY and CDR2 FYNNEI. The CDR3 DNA follows: TGTGCCAGCAGGGTAACAAGGGTCTCGACCCAGTACTTC. Translated, it gives CASRVTRVSTQYF.

Worth noting for this clonotype: A clone one base away is much larger, so this may be a read error. The chain carries TRBV15 and TRBJ2-3; D is unclear. The CDR3 loop spans 16 amino acids. CDR1 is LNHNV and CDR2 is YYDKDF in the germline V gene (reference sequence). The ends were cut back, 0 bases at V and 1 base at J, with 11 bases in the middle. The CDR3 loop is CATSRDVNARTDTQYF. CDR3 DNA: TGTGCCACCAGCAGAGATGTAAACGCCCGCACAGATACGCAGTATTTT.

The chain has TRBV11-2 and TRBJ2-6, with D maybe TRBD1 (5 bases). The germline V gene encodes CDR1 SGHAT and CDR2 FQNNGV. The CDR3 runs 16 residues. Trimming took 2 bases from V and 2 from J, leaving 10 bases between them. The DNA of the CDR3 is TGTGCCAGCAGCTTAAGGGGTGTGGCTGGGGCCAACGTCCTGACTTTC. Translating it yields CASSLRGVAGANVLTF.

The CDR3 coding sequence is TGTGCCAGCAGTGACAGGGGCAGGGATCAGCCCCAGCATTTT. Its protein is CASSDRGRDQPQHF. V gene TRBV12-3 or TRBV12-4 combines with J gene TRBJ1-5; TRBD1 aligns across 8 bases. The CDR3 extends over 14 amino acids. Trimming at V came to 5 bases and at J to 5 bases, leaving 5 bases not matched to a gene.

The genes are TRBV27 and TRBJ1-4; D not resolved. Trimming cost V 2 bases and J 0 bases, with 7 bases left between them. The V gene's germline CDR1 is MNHEY and CDR2 SMNVEV (reference sequence). The CDR3 has 15 residues. CDR3 coding DNA: TGTGCCAGCAGTTTAGCGAGAGCAACTAATGAAAAACTGTTTTTT. Translated, it gives CASSLARATNEKLFF. The complete variable domain, with remaining parts taken from reference TRBV27 and TRBJ1-4, reads EAQVTQNPRYLITVTGKKLTVTCSQNMNHEYMSWYRQDPGLGLRQIYYSMNVEVTDKGDVPEGYKVSRKEKRNFPLILESPSPNQTSLYFCASSLARATNEKLFFGSGTQLSVL.

J is TRBJ1-1 and V is TRBV7-6; 10 nucleotides match TRBD1. V was clipped by 5 bases and J by 5 bases; unmatched bases: 5. CDR3 size: 14 residues. Germline V CDR1 and CDR2: SGHVS, FNYEAQ. The CDR3 DNA reads as TGTGCCAGCAGCGGACAGGGGGTTGGGACTGAAGCTTTCTTT. Protein: CASSGQGVGTEAFF.

The chain employs TRBV19 and TRBJ1-5; D not resolved. Germline CDR1 and CDR2: LNHDA and SQIVND (reference sequence). The V and J ends lost 4 bases and 2 bases respectively, with 12 bases between them. The CDR3 runs to 15 residues. CDR3 sequence reads: CASSTPVGGNQPQHF. In DNA form, the CDR3 reads TGTGCCAGTAGTACGCCCGTCGGGGGCAATCAGCCCCAGCATTTT.

This clonotype was seen ten or more times. The CDR3 DNA follows: TGCAGTGCTACCTATTCGGGAGGGCCCCTTCATGAGCAGTTCTTC. Translation: CSATYSGGPLHEQFF. The chain recombines TRBV20-1 with TRBJ2-1; 8 bases line up with TRBD2. Per germline, CDR1 DFQATT and CDR2 SNEGSKA (reference sequence). The CDR3 is 15 amino acids. V trimming: 4 bases; J trimming: 8 bases; junction bases outside the gene matches: 13.

The V gene is TRBV7-2, the J gene TRBJ1-5; a weak D match, TRBD1 (6 bases). From germline, CDR1 is SGHTA and CDR2 FQGNSA. The CDR3 is 16 amino acids. Trimming cost V 1 base and J 1 base, with 11 bases left between them. DNA for the CDR3: TGTGCCAGCAGCTTAGATGGCAGGGGCAGCAATCAGCCCCAGCATTTT. This codes for CASSLDGRGSNQPQHF. The full variable domain, completed using reference TRBV7-2 and TRBJ1-5, is GAGVSQSPSNKVTEKGKDVELRCDPISGHTALYWYRQSLGQGLEFLIYFQGNSAPDKSGLPSDRFSAERTGGSVSTLTIQRTQQEDSAVYLCASSLDGRGSNQPQHFGDGTRLSIL.

The chain combines TRBV29-1 with TRBJ2-5; 7 bases match TRBD1. The CDR3 loop spans 13 amino acids. Germline lookup yields CDR1 SQVTM and CDR2 ANQGSEA. With V trimmed by 4 bases and J by 4 bases, 6 bases remained unmatched. The DNA of the CDR3 is TGCAGCGTTGTAGGGGGCGCCGGAGAGACCCAGTACTTC. This translates into CSVVGGAGETQYF. Full variable domain (remainder filled in from reference TRBV29-1 and TRBJ2-5): SAVISQKPSRDICQRGTSLTIQCQVDSQVTMMFWYRQQPGQSLTLIATANQGSEATYESGFVIDKFPISRPNLTFSTLTVSNMSPEDSSIYLCSVVGGAGETQYFGPGTRLLVL.

The CDR3, as DNA: TGCGCCAGCAGCCAAGGGGGACTAGCGTTCACCTACGAGCAGTACTTC. Translated, it gives CASSQGGLAFTYEQYF. The chain links TRBV4-1 to TRBJ2-7; the match to TRBD2 covers 10 bases. CDR1 and CDR2 (germline): MGHRA, YSYEKL. With V trimmed by 1 base and J by 2 bases, 5 bases remained unmatched. The CDR3 contains 16 residues.

V gene TRBV14 combines with J gene TRBJ1-6; possibly TRBD1 for D (5 bases). V gave up 2 bases and J gave up 7 bases, with 15 bases separating them. This CDR3 spans 16 amino acids. Germline V CDR1 and CDR2: SGHDN, FVKESK. CDR3 bases: TGTGCCAGCAGCCAATACGGGGGGGTATGGAATTCACCCCTCCACTTT. It codes for CASSQYGGVWNSPLHF.

The sample holds a few counts of this clonotype. The chain couples TRBV2 to TRBJ2-5, with 7 bases that match TRBD2. CDR3 length: 15 residues. V lost 8 bases and J lost 5; bases outside the gene matches: 14. Germline V lookup: CDR1 SNHLY, CDR2 FYNNEI. CDR3 residues: CASLREREFYETQYF. CDR3 DNA sequence: TGTGCCAGCCTGCGGGAGAGGGAATTTTATGAGACCCAGTACTTC.

A note on this clonotype: Germline and junction disagree at one end, which may indicate a read error. This chain joins TRBV28 and TRBJ2-5, with a tentative D call TRBD1 (6 bases). The J call may be mistaken, given a closer DNA end match to TRBJ2-7. Germline V lookup: CDR1 MDHEN, CDR2 SYDVKM. This CDR3 is 13 amino acids long. The CDR3 DNA sequence: TGTGTCAGCAGCCTTGGACAGCTATACGAGCAGTACTTC. Translation gives CVSSLGQLYEQYF.

On this clonotype: A much larger clone differs from this one at a single base, so this may be a read error. The gene calls are TRBV10-3 and TRBJ2-1; tentatively, D is TRBD2 (6 bases). The CDR3 has 16 amino acids. Germline assignment: CDR1 ENHRY and CDR2 SYGVKD. Trimming pared 2 bases from V and 0 bases from J, leaving 11 bases between. The CDR3 DNA reads TGTGCCATCAGTGAGGCTAGCGTGAGCTCCTACAATGAGCAGTTCTTC. Translated, it gives CAISEASVSSYNEQFF.

The chain couples TRBV2 to TRBJ1-2; 9 bases fit TRBD1. The CDR3 totals 15 residues. Germline V gene data show CDR1 as SNHLY and CDR2 as FYNNEI. Unmatched junction bases numbered 7, after V lost 6 bases and J lost 2 bases. The CDR3 coding sequence is TGTGCCAGCAGGGAAAGGACAGGGGTGAACTATGGCTACACCTTC. Amino acid sequence: CASRERTGVNYGYTF.

The sample holds a few counts of this clonotype. The chain recombines TRBV20-1 with TRBJ2-3; D is perhaps TRBD2 (5 bases). From germline, CDR1 is DFQATT and CDR2 SNEGSKA (reference sequence). Trimming took 0 bases from V and 7 from J, leaving 17 bases between them. The CDR3 extends over 15 amino acids. CDR3 nucleotides: TGCAGTGCTAGAGATCTGACTATTAGAATGTATACGCAGTATTTT. It translates to CSARDLTIRMYTQYF.

This sequence joins TRBV3-1 and TRBJ2-5, with D possibly matching TRBD1 (5 bases). Trimming left V 3 bases short and J 4 bases short, with 9 bases between. The CDR3 is 13 amino acids. CDR1 is LGHDT, CDR2 YNNKEL, per germline (reference sequence). For the CDR3, the DNA is TGTGCCAGCAGCCATTCAGGGCGAGAGACCCAGTACTTC. Translated, it gives CASSHSGRETQYF.

This sequence joins TRBV28 and TRBJ2-5; D may be TRBD2 (5 bases). The CDR3 contains 16 residues. V was shortened by 4 bases and J by 0 bases, with 15 bases between the two germline ends. In germline, CDR1 is MDHEN, CDR2 SYDVKM. The DNA for the CDR3 is TGTGCCAGCAGTTCTCTACAATTCGGGGACCAAGAGACCCAGTACTTC. Translating gives CASSSLQFGDQETQYF.

Ten or more counts support this clonotype. The rearrangement joins TRBV20-1 to TRBJ2-3; no clear D. V dropped 6 bases and J dropped 0 bases, with 16 bases sitting between them. The CDR3 contains 15 residues. Germline CDR1 reads DFQATT; CDR2 reads SNEGSKA (reference sequence). CDR3 residues: CSAGSRRESTDTQYF. The CDR3 coding sequence is TGCAGTGCCGGCTCCAGGCGCGAAAGCACAGATACGCAGTATTTT.

This clonotype has a handful of counts. The V and J genes are TRBV5-1 and TRBJ1-1; possible D gene TRBD1, 6 bases. The ends were cut back, 4 bases at V and 1 base at J, with 11 bases in the middle. This CDR3 spans 14 amino acids. Germline lookup yields CDR1 SGHRS and CDR2 YFSETQ. The CDR3 reads CASSPRGQNTEAFF. The CDR3 coding sequence is TGCGCCAGCAGCCCGCGGGGACAGAACACTGAAGCTTTCTTT.

CDR3 protein: CASSPGNYYEQYF. The CDR3 DNA follows: TGCGCCAGCAGCCCCGGGAACTACTACGAGCAGTACTTC. This chain connects TRBV5-1 to TRBJ2-7; D perhaps matches TRBD2 (5 bases). Trimming pared 4 bases from V and 3 bases from J, leaving 11 bases between. Germline loops: CDR1 SGHRS, CDR2 YFSETQ. The CDR3 covers 13 residues.